This TCR beta chain was retrieved from a study of blood T cells in healthy people across ages. The study, taken as a whole, reports: Age brought a roughly linear fall in TCR beta diversity measured per million T cells.

Through a sample-barcoded 5' primer and a J-beta primer mix, a second PCR was run for roughly 7 to 12 cycles. Each CDR3 protein gets one entry after TCRdb re-called the 5' RACE reads with MiXCR. The table lists roughly 800,000 distinct CDR3 sequences, roughly 24% of them singletons, with around 3% in the top ten. In regard to this clonotype: Its matching antigen is unknown.

The CDR3 has 16 amino acids. V shed 3 bases and J shed 4 bases, with 19 bases lying between them. Germline CDR1 reads SQVTM; CDR2 reads ANQGSEA. The same specimen was also included in a second study, on T cells of mothers and their children. That work adds: Related mother-child pairs shared slightly more overlap than unrelated pairs, but the difference was non-significant.

Sequencing was done on a sample of blood. This receptor was identified in a boy younger than 18 in good health. The genes are TRBV29-1 and TRBJ2-1, with a weak D call TRBD1 (5 bases). This chain's CDR3 is CSVEGPRGLGYNEQFF. The CDR3 region has the DNA TGCAGCGTTGAGGGGCCAAGGGGATTAGGGTACAATGAGCAGTTCTTC.